These 3 T cell receptor beta chains were sequenced from one sample in a study of cytomegalovirus exposure and HLA in healthy donors. Vbeta (60) and Jbeta (13) primers were used in the PCR. TCRdb's copy holds only in-frame clones and misses some; the assay was immunoSEQ multiplex PCR. The data show 100,000 or so clones, nearly 80% seen once. Sequencing used PBMCs. These receptors all come from a man under 40 in good health and CMV-seronegative.

The chain is built from TRBV2 and TRBJ2-4; TRBD2 agrees at 7 bases. V was pared by 6 bases and J by 3 bases, with 5 bases of the junction left unmatched. Germline V gives CDR1 SNHLY, CDR2 FYNNEI. The CDR3 covers 14 residues. For the CDR3, the DNA is TGTGCCAGCAGACTAGCGTTCAGCAAAAACATTCAGTACTTC. Amino acid sequence: CASRLAFSKNIQYF. Supplemented by reference TRBV2 and TRBJ2-4, the full variable domain reads EPEVTQTPSHQVTQMGQEVILRCVPISNHLYFYWYRQILGQKVEFLVSFYNNEISEKSEIFDDQFSVERPDGSNFTLKIRSTKLEDSAMYFCASRLAFSKNIQYFGAGTRLSVL.

In its sample, this clone was seen a few times. The rearrangement uses TRBV9 and TRBJ2-2; D is unclear. From germline, CDR1 is SGDLS and CDR2 YYNGEE. The CDR3 sequence is 17 residues long. Trimming removed 0 bases from V and 0 bases from J, with 12 bases in between. Here the CDR3 reads CASSVEPQRSNTGELFF. The CDR3 DNA sequence: TGTGCCAGCAGCGTAGAGCCCCAACGATCGAACACCGGGGAGCTGTTTTTT.

This clone was counted a few times. This sequence joins TRBV6-5 and TRBJ1-4, with D possibly being TRBD1 (6 bases). V dropped 5 bases and J dropped 12 bases, with 22 bases sitting between them. The CDR3 length is 15 residues. Germline V lookup: CDR1 MNHEY, CDR2 SVGAGI. The CDR3, as DNA: TGTGCCAGCAGTGGTTGGGGGGCGAAGCGGGGGGAACTGTTTTTT. It translates to CASSGWGAKRGELFF.